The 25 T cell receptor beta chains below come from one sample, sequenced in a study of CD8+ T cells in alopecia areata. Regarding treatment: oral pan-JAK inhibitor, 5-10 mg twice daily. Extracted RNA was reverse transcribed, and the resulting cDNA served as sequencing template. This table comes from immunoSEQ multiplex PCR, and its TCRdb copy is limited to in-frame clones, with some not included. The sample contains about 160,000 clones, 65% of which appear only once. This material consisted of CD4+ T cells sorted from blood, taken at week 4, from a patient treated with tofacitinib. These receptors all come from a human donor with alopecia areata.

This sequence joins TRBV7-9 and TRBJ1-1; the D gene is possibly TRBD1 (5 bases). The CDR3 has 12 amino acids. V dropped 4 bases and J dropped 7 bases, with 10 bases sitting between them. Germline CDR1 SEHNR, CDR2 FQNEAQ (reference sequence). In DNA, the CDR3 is TGTGCCAGCAGCTCCCAGGGCGGTGAAGCTTTCTTT. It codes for CASSSQGGEAFF. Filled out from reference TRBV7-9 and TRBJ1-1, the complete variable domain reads DTGVSQNPRHKITKRGQNVTFRCDPISEHNRLYWYRQTLGQGPEFLTYFQNEAQLEKSRLLSDRFSAERPKGSFSTLEIQRTEQGDSAMYLCASSSQGGEAFFGQGTRLTVV.

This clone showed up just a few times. CDR3 sequence reads: CASRQRQGAHYGYTF. The CDR3 DNA is TGTGCCAGCCGCCAACGACAGGGGGCCCACTATGGCTACACCTTC. The chain links TRBV27 to TRBJ1-2, with 10 positions matching TRBD1. The CDR3 spans 15 residues. Germline loops: CDR1 MNHEY, CDR2 SMNVEV (reference sequence). J was trimmed by 3 bases and V by 8 bases; bases with no gene match: 9.

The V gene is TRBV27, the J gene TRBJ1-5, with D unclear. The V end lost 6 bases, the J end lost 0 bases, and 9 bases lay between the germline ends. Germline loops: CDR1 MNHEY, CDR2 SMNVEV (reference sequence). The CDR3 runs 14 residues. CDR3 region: CASRTDNSNQPQHF. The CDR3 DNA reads TGTGCCAGCAGGACGGATAATAGCAATCAGCCCCAGCATTTT.

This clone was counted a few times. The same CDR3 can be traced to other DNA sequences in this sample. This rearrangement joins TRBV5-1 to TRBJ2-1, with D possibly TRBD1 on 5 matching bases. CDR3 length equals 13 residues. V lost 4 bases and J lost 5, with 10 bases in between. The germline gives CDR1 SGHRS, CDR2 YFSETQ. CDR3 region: CASSLDRDNEQFF. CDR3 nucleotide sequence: TGCGCCAGCAGCCTCGACAGAGACAATGAGCAGTTCTTC.

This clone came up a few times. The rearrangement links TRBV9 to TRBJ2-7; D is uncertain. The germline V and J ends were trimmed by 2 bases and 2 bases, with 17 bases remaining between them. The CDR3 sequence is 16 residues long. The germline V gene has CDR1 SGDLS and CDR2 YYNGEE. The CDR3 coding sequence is TGTGCCAGCAGCGTTTCGGCCCAGCCCGACACCTACGAGCAGTACTTC. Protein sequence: CASSVSAQPDTYEQYF.

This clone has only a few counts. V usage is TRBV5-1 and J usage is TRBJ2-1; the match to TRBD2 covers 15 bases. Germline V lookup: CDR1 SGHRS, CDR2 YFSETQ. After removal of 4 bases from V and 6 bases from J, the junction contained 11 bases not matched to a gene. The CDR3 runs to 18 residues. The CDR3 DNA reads TGCGCCAGCAGCGCGACCGGGACTAGCGGGGGGTATTCCAATGAGCAGTTCTTC. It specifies CASSATGTSGGYSNEQFF. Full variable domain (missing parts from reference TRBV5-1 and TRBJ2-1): KAGVTQTPRYLIKTRGQQVTLSCSPISGHRSVSWYQQTPGQGLQFLFEYFSETQRNKGNFPGRFSGRQFSNSRSEMNVSTLELGDSALYLCASSATGTSGGYSNEQFFGPGTRLTVL.

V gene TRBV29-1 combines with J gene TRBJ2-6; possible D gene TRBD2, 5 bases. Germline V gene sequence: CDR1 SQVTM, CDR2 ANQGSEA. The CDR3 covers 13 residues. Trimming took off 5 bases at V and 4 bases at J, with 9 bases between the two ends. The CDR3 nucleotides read TGCAGCGTTTTGAGGGAGGGGGCCAACGTCCTGACTTTC. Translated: CSVLREGANVLTF.

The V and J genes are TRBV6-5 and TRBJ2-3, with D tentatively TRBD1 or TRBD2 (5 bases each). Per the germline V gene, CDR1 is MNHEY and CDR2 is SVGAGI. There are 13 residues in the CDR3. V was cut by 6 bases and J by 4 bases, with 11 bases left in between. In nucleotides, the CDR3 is TGTGCCAGCAGACGAGGGACCCCAGATACGCAGTATTTT. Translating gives CASRRGTPDTQYF.

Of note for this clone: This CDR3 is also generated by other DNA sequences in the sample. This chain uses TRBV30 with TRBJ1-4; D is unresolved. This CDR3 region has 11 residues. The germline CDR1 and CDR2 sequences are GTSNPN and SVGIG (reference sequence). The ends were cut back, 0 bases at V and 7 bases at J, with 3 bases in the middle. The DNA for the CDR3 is TGTGCCTGGAGTGTACTTGAAAAACTGTTTTTT. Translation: CAWSVLEKLFF.

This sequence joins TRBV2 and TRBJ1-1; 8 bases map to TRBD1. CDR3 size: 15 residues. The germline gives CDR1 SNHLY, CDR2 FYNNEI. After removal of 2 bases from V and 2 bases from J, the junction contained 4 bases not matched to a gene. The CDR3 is CASSELAGGNTEAFF. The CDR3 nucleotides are TGTGCCAGCAGTGAATTGGCAGGGGGCAACACTGAAGCTTTCTTT.

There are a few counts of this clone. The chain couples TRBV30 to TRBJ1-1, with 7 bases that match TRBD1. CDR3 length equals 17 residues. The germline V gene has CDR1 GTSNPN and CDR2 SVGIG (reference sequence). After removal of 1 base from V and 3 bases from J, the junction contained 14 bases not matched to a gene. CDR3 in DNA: TGTGCCTGGAGTGGATTAACAGGGGATACTCGTCACACTGAAGCTTTCTTT. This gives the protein CAWSGLTGDTRHTEAFF.

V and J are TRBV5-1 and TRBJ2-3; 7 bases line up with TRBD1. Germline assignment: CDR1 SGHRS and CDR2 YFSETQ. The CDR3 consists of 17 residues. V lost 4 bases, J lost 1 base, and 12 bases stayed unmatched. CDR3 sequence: CASSLELQGTGTDTQYF. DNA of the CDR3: TGCGCCAGCAGCCTCGAACTACAGGGGACGGGCACAGATACGCAGTATTTT.

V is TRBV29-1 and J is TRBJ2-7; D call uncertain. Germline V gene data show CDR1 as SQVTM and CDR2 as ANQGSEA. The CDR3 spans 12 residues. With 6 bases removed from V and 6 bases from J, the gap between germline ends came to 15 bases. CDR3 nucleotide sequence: TGCAGCGTCGGAGCTTGGGGTGGCGAGCAGTACTTC. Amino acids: CSVGAWGGEQYF.

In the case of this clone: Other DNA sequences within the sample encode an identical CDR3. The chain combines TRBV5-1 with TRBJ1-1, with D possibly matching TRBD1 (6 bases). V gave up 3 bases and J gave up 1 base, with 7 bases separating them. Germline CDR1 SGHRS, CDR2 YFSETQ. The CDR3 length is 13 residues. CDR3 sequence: CASSYRENTEAFF. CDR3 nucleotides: TGCGCCAGCAGCTACAGGGAGAACACTGAAGCTTTCTTT.

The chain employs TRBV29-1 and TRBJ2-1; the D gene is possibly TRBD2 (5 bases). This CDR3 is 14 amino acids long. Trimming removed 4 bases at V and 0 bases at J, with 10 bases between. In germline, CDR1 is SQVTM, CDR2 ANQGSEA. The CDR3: CSVVGDSSYNEQFF. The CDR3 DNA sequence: TGCAGCGTTGTCGGGGATAGCTCCTACAATGAGCAGTTCTTC.

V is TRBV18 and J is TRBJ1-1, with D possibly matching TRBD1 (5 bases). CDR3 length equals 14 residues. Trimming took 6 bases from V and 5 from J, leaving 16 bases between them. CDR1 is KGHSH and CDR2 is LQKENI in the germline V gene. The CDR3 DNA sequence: TGTGCCAGCTCTACCGGGGCAGGTGAAACTGAAGCTTTCTTT. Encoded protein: CASSTGAGETEAFF.

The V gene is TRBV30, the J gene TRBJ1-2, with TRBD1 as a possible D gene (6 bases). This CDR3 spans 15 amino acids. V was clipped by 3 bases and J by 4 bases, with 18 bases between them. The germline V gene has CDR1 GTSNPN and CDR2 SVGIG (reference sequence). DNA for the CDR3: TGTGCCTGGAGGGACCAAACGGGACACCTCTATGGCTACACCTTC. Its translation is CAWRDQTGHLYGYTF.

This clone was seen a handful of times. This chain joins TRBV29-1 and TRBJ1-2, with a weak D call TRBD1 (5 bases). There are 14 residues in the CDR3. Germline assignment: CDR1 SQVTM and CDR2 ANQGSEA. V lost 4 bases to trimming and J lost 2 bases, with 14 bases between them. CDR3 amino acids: CSVGTTPSNYGYTF. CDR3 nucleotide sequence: TGCAGCGTTGGGACAACACCTTCAAACTATGGCTACACCTTC.

The CDR3 DNA reads as TGTGCCAGCAGCTTAGGCCCAGGGGGAAGCTCCTATAATTCACCCCTCCACTTT. Its translation is CASSLGPGGSSYNSPLHF. The chain carries TRBV11-2 and TRBJ1-6; 7 bases fit TRBD1. V lost 1 base and J lost 0; bases outside the gene matches: 6. Per germline, CDR1 SGHAT and CDR2 FQNNGV. The CDR3 is 18 residues long.

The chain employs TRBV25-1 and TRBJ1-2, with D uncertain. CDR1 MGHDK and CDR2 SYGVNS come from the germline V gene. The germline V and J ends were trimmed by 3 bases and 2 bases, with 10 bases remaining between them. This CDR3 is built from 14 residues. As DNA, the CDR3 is TGTGCCAGCAGTGACCCTGGGCAGAACTATGGCTACACCTTC. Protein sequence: CASSDPGQNYGYTF.

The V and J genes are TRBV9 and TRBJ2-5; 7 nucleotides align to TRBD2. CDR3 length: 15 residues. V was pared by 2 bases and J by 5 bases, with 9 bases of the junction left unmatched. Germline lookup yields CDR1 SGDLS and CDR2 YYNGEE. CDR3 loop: CASSVQTSSGETQYF. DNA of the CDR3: TGTGCCAGCAGCGTCCAGACTAGCTCCGGTGAGACCCAGTACTTC.

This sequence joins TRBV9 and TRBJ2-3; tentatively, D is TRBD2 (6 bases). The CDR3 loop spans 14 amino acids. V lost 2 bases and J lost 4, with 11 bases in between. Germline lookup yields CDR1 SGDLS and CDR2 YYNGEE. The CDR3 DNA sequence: TGTGCCAGCAGCGTTCTAGCGAGCCCAGATACGCAGTATTTT. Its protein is CASSVLASPDTQYF.

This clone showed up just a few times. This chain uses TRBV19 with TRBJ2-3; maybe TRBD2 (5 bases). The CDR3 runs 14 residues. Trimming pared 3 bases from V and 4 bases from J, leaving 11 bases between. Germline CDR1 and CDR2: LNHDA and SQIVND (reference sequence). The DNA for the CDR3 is TGTGCCAGTAGTATCGGGCTAGCACCAGATACGCAGTATTTT. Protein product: CASSIGLAPDTQYF.

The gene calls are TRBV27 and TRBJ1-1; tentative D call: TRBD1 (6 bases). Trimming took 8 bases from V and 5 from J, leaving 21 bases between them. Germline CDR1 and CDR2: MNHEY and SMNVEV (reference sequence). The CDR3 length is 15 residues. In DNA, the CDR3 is TGTGCCAGCCGATTGCTAGGGGGGCCGGGGACTGAAGCTTTCTTT. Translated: CASRLLGGPGTEAFF.

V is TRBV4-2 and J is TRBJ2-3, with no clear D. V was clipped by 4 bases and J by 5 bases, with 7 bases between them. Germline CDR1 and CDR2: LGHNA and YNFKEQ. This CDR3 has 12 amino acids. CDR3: CASSPGGDTQYF. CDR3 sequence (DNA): TGTGCCAGCAGCCCCGGTGGAGATACGCAGTATTTT.